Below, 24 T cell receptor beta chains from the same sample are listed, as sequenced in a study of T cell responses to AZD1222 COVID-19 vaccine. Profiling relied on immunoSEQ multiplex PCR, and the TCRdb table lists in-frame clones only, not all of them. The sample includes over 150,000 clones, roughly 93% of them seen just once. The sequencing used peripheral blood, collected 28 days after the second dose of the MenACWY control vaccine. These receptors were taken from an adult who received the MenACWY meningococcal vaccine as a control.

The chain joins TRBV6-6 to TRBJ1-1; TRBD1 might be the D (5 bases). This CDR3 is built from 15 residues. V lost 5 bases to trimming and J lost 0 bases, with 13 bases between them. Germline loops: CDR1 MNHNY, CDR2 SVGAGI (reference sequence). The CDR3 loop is CASSPDIYMNTEAFF. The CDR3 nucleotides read TGTGCCAGCAGTCCGGACATTTACATGAACACTGAAGCTTTCTTT.

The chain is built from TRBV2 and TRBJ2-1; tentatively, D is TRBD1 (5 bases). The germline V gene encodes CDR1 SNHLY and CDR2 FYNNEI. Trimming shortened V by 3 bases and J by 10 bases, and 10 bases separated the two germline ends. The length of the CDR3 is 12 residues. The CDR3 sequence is CASSDGAAEQFF. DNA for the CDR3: TGTGCCAGCAGTGATGGGGCAGCAGAGCAGTTCTTC.

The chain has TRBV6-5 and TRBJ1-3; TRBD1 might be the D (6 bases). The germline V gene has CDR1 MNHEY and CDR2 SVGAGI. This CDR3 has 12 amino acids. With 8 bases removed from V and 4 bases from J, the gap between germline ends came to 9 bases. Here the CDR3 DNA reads TGTGCCAGCCAGGGGTCGGGAAACACCATATATTTT. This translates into CASQGSGNTIYF.

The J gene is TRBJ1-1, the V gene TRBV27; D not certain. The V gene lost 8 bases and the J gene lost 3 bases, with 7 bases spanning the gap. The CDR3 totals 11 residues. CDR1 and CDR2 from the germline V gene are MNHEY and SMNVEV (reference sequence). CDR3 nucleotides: TGTGCCAGCTCTCGGGACACTGAAGCTTTCTTT. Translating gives CASSRDTEAFF.

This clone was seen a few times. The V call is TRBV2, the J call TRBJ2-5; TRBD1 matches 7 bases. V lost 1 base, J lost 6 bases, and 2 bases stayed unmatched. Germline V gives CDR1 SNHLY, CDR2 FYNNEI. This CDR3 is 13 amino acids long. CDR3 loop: CASSEEGAKTQYF. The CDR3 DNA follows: TGTGCCAGCAGTGAAGAGGGGGCGAAGACCCAGTACTTC.

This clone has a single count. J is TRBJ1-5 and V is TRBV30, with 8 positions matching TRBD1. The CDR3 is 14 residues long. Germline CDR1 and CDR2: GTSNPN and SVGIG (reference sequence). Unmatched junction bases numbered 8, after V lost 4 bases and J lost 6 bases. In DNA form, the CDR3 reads TGTGCCTGGAATCAAGGACAGGGTATTCAGCCCCAGCATTTT. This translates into CAWNQGQGIQPQHF.

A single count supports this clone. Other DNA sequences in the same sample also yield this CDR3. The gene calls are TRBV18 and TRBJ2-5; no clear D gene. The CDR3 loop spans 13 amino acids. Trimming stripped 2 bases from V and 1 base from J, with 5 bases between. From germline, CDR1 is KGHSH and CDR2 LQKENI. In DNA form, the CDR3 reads TGTGCCAGCTCACCAGGAGTCCAAGAGACCCAGTACTTC. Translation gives CASSPGVQETQYF.

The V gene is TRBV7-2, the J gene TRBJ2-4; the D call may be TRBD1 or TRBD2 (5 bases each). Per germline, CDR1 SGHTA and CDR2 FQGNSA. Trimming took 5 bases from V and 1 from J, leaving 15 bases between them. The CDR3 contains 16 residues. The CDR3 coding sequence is TGTGCCAGCAGCCACCGTTCCGGGACGGCCAAAAACATTCAGTACTTC. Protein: CASSHRSGTAKNIQYF.

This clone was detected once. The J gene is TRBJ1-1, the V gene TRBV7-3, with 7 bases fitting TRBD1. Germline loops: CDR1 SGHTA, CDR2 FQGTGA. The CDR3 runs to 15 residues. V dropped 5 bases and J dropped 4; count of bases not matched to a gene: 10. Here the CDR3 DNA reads TGTGCCAGCAGCCTTACTCCACAGGGGACCACTGAAGCTTTCTTT. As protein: CASSLTPQGTTEAFF.

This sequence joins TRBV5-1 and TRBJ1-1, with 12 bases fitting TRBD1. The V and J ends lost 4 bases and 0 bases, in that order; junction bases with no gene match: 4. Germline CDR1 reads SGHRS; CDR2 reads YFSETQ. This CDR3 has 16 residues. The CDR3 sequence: CASSPGTGGLNTEAFF. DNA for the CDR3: TGCGCCAGCAGCCCCGGGACAGGGGGCCTGAACACTGAAGCTTTCTTT.

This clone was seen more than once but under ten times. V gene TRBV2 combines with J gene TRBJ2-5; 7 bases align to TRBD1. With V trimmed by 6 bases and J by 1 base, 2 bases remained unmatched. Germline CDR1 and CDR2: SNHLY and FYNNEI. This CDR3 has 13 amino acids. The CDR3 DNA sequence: TGTGCCAGCAGATGGGACAGCCAAGAGACCCAGTACTTC. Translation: CASRWDSQETQYF.

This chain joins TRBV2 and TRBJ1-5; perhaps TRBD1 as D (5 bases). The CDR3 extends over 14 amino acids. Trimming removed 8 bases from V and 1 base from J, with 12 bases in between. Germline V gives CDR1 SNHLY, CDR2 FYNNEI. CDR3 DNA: TGTGCCAGCGGGGGGACTAGGAGCAATCAGCCCCAGCATTTT. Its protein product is CASGGTRSNQPQHF.

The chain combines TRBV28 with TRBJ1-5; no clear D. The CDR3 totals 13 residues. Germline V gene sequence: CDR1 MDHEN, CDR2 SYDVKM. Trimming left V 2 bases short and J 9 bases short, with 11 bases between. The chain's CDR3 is CASSLTSVTPQHF. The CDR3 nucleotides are TGTGCCAGCAGTTTAACGTCCGTGACGCCCCAGCATTTT.

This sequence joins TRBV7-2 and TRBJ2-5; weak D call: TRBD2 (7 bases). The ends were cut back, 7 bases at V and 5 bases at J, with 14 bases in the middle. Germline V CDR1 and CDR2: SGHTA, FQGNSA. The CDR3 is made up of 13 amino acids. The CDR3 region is CASTRGGAETQYF. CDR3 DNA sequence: TGTGCCAGCACCCGTGGGGGGGCCGAGACCCAGTACTTC.

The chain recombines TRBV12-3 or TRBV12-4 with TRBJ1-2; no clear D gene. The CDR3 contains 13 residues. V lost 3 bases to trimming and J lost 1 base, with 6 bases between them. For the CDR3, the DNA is TGTGCCAGCAGTTTCACAATTAACTATGGCTACACCTTC. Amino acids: CASSFTINYGYTF.

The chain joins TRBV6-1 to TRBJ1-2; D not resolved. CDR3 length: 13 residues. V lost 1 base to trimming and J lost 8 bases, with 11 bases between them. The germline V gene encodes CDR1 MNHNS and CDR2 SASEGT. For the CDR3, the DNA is TGTGCCAGCAGTGAAGTAAGAAGGAAAGGCTACACCTTC. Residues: CASSEVRRKGYTF.

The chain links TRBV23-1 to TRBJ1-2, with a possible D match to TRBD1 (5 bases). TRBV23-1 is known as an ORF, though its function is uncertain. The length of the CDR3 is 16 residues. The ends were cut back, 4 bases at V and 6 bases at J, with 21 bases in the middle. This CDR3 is CASSLYWTPTPHGYTF. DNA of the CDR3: TGCGCCAGCAGTCTGTACTGGACACCTACGCCTCATGGCTACACCTTC.

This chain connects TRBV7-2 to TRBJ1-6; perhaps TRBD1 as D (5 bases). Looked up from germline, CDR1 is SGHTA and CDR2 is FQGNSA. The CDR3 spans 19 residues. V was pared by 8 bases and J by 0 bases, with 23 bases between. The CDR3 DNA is TGTGCCAGCCGTAAGGAGGGGCAGGGCTTGCGCTCCTATAATTCACCCCTCCACTTT. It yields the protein CASRKEGQGLRSYNSPLHF. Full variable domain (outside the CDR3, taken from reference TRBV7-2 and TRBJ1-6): GAGVSQSPSNKVTEKGKDVELRCDPISGHTALYWYRQSLGQGLEFLIYFQGNSAPDKSGLPSDRFSAERTGGSVSTLTIQRTQQEDSAVYLCASRKEGQGLRSYNSPLHFGNGTRLTVT.

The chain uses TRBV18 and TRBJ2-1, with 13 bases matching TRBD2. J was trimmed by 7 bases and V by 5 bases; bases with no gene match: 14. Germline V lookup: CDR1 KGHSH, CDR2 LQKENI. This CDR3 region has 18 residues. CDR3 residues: CASSSTPLTSGGRNEQFF. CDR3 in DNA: TGTGCCAGCTCATCAACCCCTTTGACTAGCGGGGGGAGGAATGAGCAGTTCTTC. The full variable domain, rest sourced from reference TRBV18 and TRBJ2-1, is NAGVMQNPRHLVRRRGQEARLRCSPMKGHSHVYWYRQLPEEGLKFMVYLQKENIIDESGMPKERFSAEFPKEGPSILRIQQVVRGDSAAYFCASSSTPLTSGGRNEQFFGPGTRLTVL.

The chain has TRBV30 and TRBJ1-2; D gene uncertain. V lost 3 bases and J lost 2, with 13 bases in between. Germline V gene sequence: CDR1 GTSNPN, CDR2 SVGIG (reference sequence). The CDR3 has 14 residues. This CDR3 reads CAWSRRYINYGYTF. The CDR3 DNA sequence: TGTGCCTGGAGCAGACGGTATATAAACTATGGCTACACCTTC.

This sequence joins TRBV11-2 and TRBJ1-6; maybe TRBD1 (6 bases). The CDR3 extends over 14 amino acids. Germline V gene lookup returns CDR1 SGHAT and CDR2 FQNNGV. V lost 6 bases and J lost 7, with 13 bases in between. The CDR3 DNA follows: TGTGCCAGCAGGGTTCAGGGGAAAAATTCACCCCTCCACTTT. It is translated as CASRVQGKNSPLHF.

The CDR3 DNA sequence: TGTGCCAGTAGCCAAAGGGGGTCCGGGTTTAATCAGCCCCAGCATTTT. It translates to CASSQRGSGFNQPQHF. The chain couples TRBV19 to TRBJ1-5; weak D call: TRBD1 (6 bases). The CDR3 sequence is 16 residues long. Germline values: CDR1 LNHDA, CDR2 SQIVND (reference sequence). The ends were cut back, 6 bases at V and 4 bases at J, with 19 bases in the middle. Full variable domain (missing parts from reference TRBV19 and TRBJ1-5): DGGITQSPKYLFRKEGQNVTLSCEQNLNHDAMYWYRQDPGQGLRLIYYSQIVNDFQKGDIAEGYSVSREKKESFPLTVTSAQKNPTAFYLCASSQRGSGFNQPQHFGDGTRLSIL.

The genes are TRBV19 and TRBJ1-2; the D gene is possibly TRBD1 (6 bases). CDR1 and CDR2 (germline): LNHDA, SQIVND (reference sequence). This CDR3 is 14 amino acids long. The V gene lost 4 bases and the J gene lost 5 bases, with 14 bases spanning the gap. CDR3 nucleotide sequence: TGTGCCAGTAGTAGTGGGGGCGGGTCGTATGGCTACACCTTC. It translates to CASSSGGGSYGYTF.

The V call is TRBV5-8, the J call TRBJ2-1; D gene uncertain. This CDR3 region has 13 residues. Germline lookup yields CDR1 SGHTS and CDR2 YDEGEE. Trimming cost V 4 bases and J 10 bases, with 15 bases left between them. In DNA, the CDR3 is TGTGCCAGCAGCGCGGACCGTAAAAGAGAGCAGTTCTTC. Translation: CASSADRKREQFF.